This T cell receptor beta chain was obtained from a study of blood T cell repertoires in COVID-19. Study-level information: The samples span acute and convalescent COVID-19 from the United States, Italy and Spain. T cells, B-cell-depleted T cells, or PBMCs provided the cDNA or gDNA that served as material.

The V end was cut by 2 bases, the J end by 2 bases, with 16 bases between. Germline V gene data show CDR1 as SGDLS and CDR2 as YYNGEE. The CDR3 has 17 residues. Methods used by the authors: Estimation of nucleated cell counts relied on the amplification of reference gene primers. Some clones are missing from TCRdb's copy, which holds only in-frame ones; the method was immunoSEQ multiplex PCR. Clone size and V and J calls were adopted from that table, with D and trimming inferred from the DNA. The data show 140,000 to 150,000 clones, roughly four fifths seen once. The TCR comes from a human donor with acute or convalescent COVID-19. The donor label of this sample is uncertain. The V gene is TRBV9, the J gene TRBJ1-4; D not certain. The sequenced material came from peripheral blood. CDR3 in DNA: TGTGCCAGCAGCGTCGGGGTCGGATCACGGACTAATGAAAAACTGTTTTTT. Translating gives CASSVGVGSRTNEKLFF.